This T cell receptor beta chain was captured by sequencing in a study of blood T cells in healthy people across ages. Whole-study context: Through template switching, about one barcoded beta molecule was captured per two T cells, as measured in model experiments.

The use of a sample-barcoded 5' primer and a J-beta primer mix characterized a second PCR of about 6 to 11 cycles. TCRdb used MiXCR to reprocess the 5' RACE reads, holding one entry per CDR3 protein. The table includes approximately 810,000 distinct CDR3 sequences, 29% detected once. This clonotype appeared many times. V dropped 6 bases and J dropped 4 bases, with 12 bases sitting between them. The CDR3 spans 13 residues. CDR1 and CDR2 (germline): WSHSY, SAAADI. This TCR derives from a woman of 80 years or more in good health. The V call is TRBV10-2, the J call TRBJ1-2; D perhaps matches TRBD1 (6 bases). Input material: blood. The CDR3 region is CASREDRFYGYTF. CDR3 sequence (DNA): TGCGCCAGCAGGGAAGACAGGTTCTATGGCTACACCTTC.